The 29 T cell receptor beta chains in this list originate from one sample, sequenced in a study of CD8 T cells in Susac syndrome. The RNA, roughly 0.45 to 1 ug, was put through reverse transcription using random hexamers. From the immunoSEQ multiplex PCR reads, TCRdb called clonotypes with MiXCR, one entry per CDR3 protein. This table holds some 130,000 distinct CDR3 sequences, roughly 96% found once. Material: CD4+ T cells from PBMCs. Receptors originate from a human donor in good health.

The J gene is TRBJ2-4, the V gene TRBV6-1, with TRBD1 matching 10 bases. With 6 bases clipped from V and 4 bases from J, the junction kept 0 bases outside the gene matches. Germline V gives CDR1 MNHNS, CDR2 SASEGT. This CDR3 has 13 amino acids. CDR3 nucleotides: TGTGCCAGCAGGGGACAGGGGAAAAACATTCAGTACTTC. It translates to CASRGQGKNIQYF.

The rearrangement links TRBV18 to TRBJ2-1, with TRBD1 matching over 11 bases. The CDR3 consists of 16 residues. The J segment lost 3 bases and the V segment lost 3 bases, leaving 4 bases of the junction unmatched. CDR1 KGHSH and CDR2 LQKENI come from the germline V gene. The CDR3 DNA follows: TGTGCCAGCTCACCGGCCGGGACAGGGGGCTACAATGAGCAGTTCTTC. Translated: CASSPAGTGGYNEQFF. Full variable domain (rest looked up from reference TRBV18 and TRBJ2-1): NAGVMQNPRHLVRRRGQEARLRCSPMKGHSHVYWYRQLPEEGLKFMVYLQKENIIDESGMPKERFSAEFPKEGPSILRIQQVVRGDSAAYFCASSPAGTGGYNEQFFGPGTRLTVL.

V and J are TRBV29-1 and TRBJ2-7; possibly TRBD1 for D (6 bases). This CDR3 contains 12 residues. Trimming pared 4 bases from V and 2 bases from J, leaving 9 bases between. The germline V gene has CDR1 SQVTM and CDR2 ANQGSEA. The CDR3, as DNA: TGCAGCGTTGCAGGGGACACCTACGAGCAGTACTTC. It is translated as CSVAGDTYEQYF.

This CDR3 is CASSFVDRDGGYTF. CDR3 DNA: TGTGCCAGCAGTTTCGTGGACAGGGACGGAGGCTACACCTTC. The chain employs TRBV28 and TRBJ1-2, with 8 positions matching TRBD1. Per the germline V gene, CDR1 is MDHEN and CDR2 is SYDVKM. The CDR3 loop spans 14 amino acids. V dropped 3 bases and J dropped 8; count of bases not matched to a gene: 8.

The rearrangement joins TRBV5-1 to TRBJ2-4; TRBD2 is a possible D gene (5 bases). V was shortened by 1 base and J by 2 bases, with 7 bases between the two germline ends. This CDR3 comprises 14 residues. CDR1 is SGHRS and CDR2 is YFSETQ in the germline V gene. CDR3 protein: CASSLTGSKNIQYF. CDR3 DNA: TGCGCCAGCAGCTTGACGGGGTCCAAAAACATTCAGTACTTC.

This chain connects TRBV28 to TRBJ2-7; perhaps TRBD1 as D (6 bases). V was trimmed by 2 bases and J by 2 bases, leaving 19 bases between them. This CDR3 spans 17 amino acids. The germline CDR1 and CDR2 sequences are MDHEN and SYDVKM. Here the CDR3 DNA reads TGTGCCAGCAGTTTACGAAGGGGGACGTTAGTCACCTACGAGCAGTACTTC. This sequence encodes CASSLRRGTLVTYEQYF.

The genes are TRBV7-9 and TRBJ2-5; the D gene is possibly TRBD1 (6 bases). The germline CDR1 and CDR2 sequences are SEHNR and FQNEAQ (reference sequence). V lost 4 bases, J lost 4 bases, and 16 bases lay in between. CDR3 length: 15 residues. The DNA for the CDR3 is TGTGCCAGCAGCTCAACAGGGATCTCCAGAGAGACCCAGTACTTC. This sequence encodes CASSSTGISRETQYF.

Only a few counts were recorded for this clonotype. The V and J genes are TRBV2 and TRBJ2-7, with TRBD1 matching over 7 bases. CDR3 size: 14 residues. The J segment lost 1 base and the V segment lost 5 bases, leaving 5 bases of the junction unmatched. The germline CDR1 and CDR2 sequences are SNHLY and FYNNEI. The CDR3 here is CASSLTGVSYEQYF. In DNA, the CDR3 is TGTGCCAGCAGTCTTACAGGGGTTTCCTACGAGCAGTACTTC.

The V and J genes are TRBV5-1 and TRBJ2-1, with a tentative D call TRBD2 (6 bases). CDR3 length: 15 residues. Germline assignment: CDR1 SGHRS and CDR2 YFSETQ. Trimming removed 3 bases at V and 2 bases at J, with 12 bases between. The CDR3 bases are TGCGCCAGCAGCTCAACCGGGAGTCCCTACAATGAGCAGTTCTTC. Protein sequence: CASSSTGSPYNEQFF.

This chain links TRBV20-1 with TRBJ2-7; 13 bases are a match to TRBD2. The V segment lost 5 bases and the J segment 3 bases; nucleotides outside the gene matches: 7. Germline lookup yields CDR1 DFQATT and CDR2 SNEGSKA (reference sequence). The CDR3 runs 15 residues. In DNA form, the CDR3 reads TGCAGTGCTTGGACTAGCGGGAGTTCCCTCTACGAGCAGTACTTC. Amino acids: CSAWTSGSSLYEQYF.

The chain has TRBV20-1 and TRBJ1-4; 7 nucleotides line up with TRBD1. The germline gives CDR1 DFQATT, CDR2 SNEGSKA (reference sequence). CDR3 size: 18 residues. V gave up 5 bases and J gave up 0 bases; unmatched junction bases: 15. The CDR3 DNA reads as TGCAGTGCTGGGATAGGGACAGCAAGATATGCAACTAATGAAAAACTGTTTTTT. The encoded protein is CSAGIGTARYATNEKLFF.

CDR3 in amino acids: CASSLAAGQGGGYTF. Written as DNA, the CDR3 is TGTGCCAGCAGCTTAGCTGCTGGACAGGGAGGAGGCTACACCTTC. The genes are TRBV7-9 and TRBJ1-2; 8 nucleotides align to TRBD1. V lost 0 bases and J lost 8; bases outside the gene matches: 8. The CDR3 covers 15 residues. The V gene's germline CDR1 is SEHNR and CDR2 FQNEAQ (reference sequence).

The genes are TRBV12-3 or TRBV12-4 and TRBJ2-7; 7 bases align to TRBD2. V shed 5 bases and J 0 bases; nucleotides not matched to a gene: 4. There are 14 residues in the CDR3. The CDR3 nucleotides are TGTGCCAGCAGTAGGCGGGGGAGCTCCTACGAGCAGTACTTC. Its protein is CASSRRGSSYEQYF.

The chain uses TRBV23-1 and TRBJ2-1, with D perhaps matching TRBD1 (7 bases). TRBV23-1 is an ORF for which the function is uncertain. Deletions cut 8 bases from V and 0 bases from J, with 14 bases between. The CDR3 has 15 residues. CDR3 DNA: TGCGCCAGCCGGAGGGACAGACCCTCCTACAATGAGCAGTTCTTC. Translating it yields CASRRDRPSYNEQFF.

This rearrangement joins TRBV7-9 to TRBJ2-6, with 12 positions matching TRBD2. The CDR3 consists of 15 residues. Germline CDR1 reads SEHNR; CDR2 reads FQNEAQ (reference sequence). J gave up 8 bases and V 5 bases, and 4 bases lay outside the gene matches. The CDR3 DNA sequence: TGTGCCAGCAGCCTAACTAGCGGGAGGACCAACGTCCTGACTTTC. Amino acid sequence: CASSLTSGRTNVLTF.

This rearrangement joins TRBV19 to TRBJ1-1; tentative D call: TRBD1 (6 bases). The CDR3 is 17 residues long. CDR1 is LNHDA and CDR2 is SQIVND in the germline V gene (reference sequence). V gave up 6 bases and J gave up 2 bases, with 22 bases separating them. The CDR3 nucleotides are TGTGCCAGTAGGCGGACAGTCCGGCCGCTTATAAACACTGAAGCTTTCTTT. Its protein product is CASRRTVRPLINTEAFF.

V is TRBV15 and J is TRBJ2-1; 10 nucleotides match TRBD2. This CDR3 is 17 amino acids long. J lost 3 bases, V lost 0 bases, and 5 bases had no gene match. Germline-derived CDR1 and CDR2 are LNHNV and YYDKDF (reference sequence). CDR3 in DNA: TGTGCCACCAGCAGAGATGGGGTAGCGGGAGGCTACAATGAGCAGTTCTTC. Protein sequence: CATSRDGVAGGYNEQFF.

The V call is TRBV18, the J call TRBJ2-5, with 8 bases identical to TRBD2. Germline V gene lookup returns CDR1 KGHSH and CDR2 LQKENI. CDR3 length: 15 residues. V lost 3 bases to trimming and J lost 5 bases; unmatched junction nucleotides: 8. CDR3 sequence: CASSPMGTRSETQYF. CDR3 DNA: TGTGCCAGCTCACCTATGGGGACTAGATCGGAGACCCAGTACTTC. Looking up the rest from reference TRBV18 and TRBJ2-5 gives the full variable domain: NAGVMQNPRHLVRRRGQEARLRCSPMKGHSHVYWYRQLPEEGLKFMVYLQKENIIDESGMPKERFSAEFPKEGPSILRIQQVVRGDSAAYFCASSPMGTRSETQYFGPGTRLLVL.

The chain couples TRBV6-1 to TRBJ1-1; D remains ambiguous. The CDR3 sequence is 13 residues long. Trimming took 5 bases from V and 1 from J, leaving 8 bases between them. Germline values: CDR1 MNHNS, CDR2 SASEGT. The CDR3: CASSRRKNTEAFF. The CDR3 DNA sequence: TGTGCCAGCAGTCGCAGGAAGAACACTGAAGCTTTCTTT.

The chain has TRBV9 and TRBJ2-2; either TRBD1 or TRBD2 may fit D (5 bases each). Germline CDR1 and CDR2: SGDLS and YYNGEE. The CDR3 covers 16 residues. Between the trimmed V and J ends, which lost 3 bases and 1 base, there was a span of 13 bases. The CDR3 bases are TGTGCCAGCAGCGAAACCGGGACGGTGAACACCGGGGAGCTGTTTTTT. Protein: CASSETGTVNTGELFF.

The chain carries TRBV20-1 and TRBJ2-5; the D gene is possibly TRBD1 (6 bases). Germline V gene data show CDR1 as DFQATT and CDR2 as SNEGSKA (reference sequence). Trimming removed 3 bases from V and 5 bases from J, with 16 bases in between. This CDR3 region has 14 residues. The chain's CDR3 is CSASPQGRRETQYF. The CDR3 region has the DNA TGCAGTGCTAGCCCACAGGGTCGGCGGGAGACCCAGTACTTC.

The CDR3 DNA reads as TGCAGTGCCTTGACAGGGAGTATCGACGAGCAGTACTTC. Translated: CSALTGSIDEQYF. The chain recombines TRBV20-1 with TRBJ2-7, with TRBD1 identical over 7 bases. The CDR3 contains 13 residues. V dropped 6 bases and J dropped 5; count of bases not matched to a gene: 10. Germline V gives CDR1 DFQATT, CDR2 SNEGSKA (reference sequence).

The chain recombines TRBV7-8 with TRBJ2-5; D is possibly TRBD1 (6 bases). Trimming took 5 bases from V and 5 from J, leaving 15 bases between them. The CDR3 runs to 14 residues. From germline, CDR1 is SGHVS and CDR2 FQNEAQ. CDR3 loop: CASSQGGGGETQYF. The CDR3 DNA reads TGTGCCAGCAGCCAGGGTGGGGGCGGCGAGACCCAGTACTTC. The full variable domain, in which reference TRBV7-8 and TRBJ2-5 provide the parts outside the CDR3, is GAGVSQSPRYKVAKRGQDVALRCDPISGHVSLFWYQQALGQGPEFLTYFQNEAQLDKSGLPSDRFFAERPEGSVSTLKIQRTQQEDSAVYLCASSQGGGGETQYFGPGTRLLVL.

The rearrangement joins TRBV12-3 or TRBV12-4 to TRBJ2-3, with D maybe TRBD2 (6 bases). This CDR3 is built from 14 residues. Trimming removed 6 bases at V and 5 bases at J, with 15 bases between. The CDR3 loop reads CASRAGTSGDTQYF. For the CDR3, the DNA is TGTGCCAGCAGAGCCGGGACTTCAGGAGATACGCAGTATTTT.

V is TRBV12-3 or TRBV12-4 and J is TRBJ2-3, with 9 bases that match TRBD2. The V and J ends lost 5 bases and 8 bases, in that order; junction bases with no gene match: 5. The CDR3 runs to 13 residues. For the CDR3, the DNA is TGTGCCAGCAGTCTAGGACTAGCGAGTACGCAGTATTTT. Residues: CASSLGLASTQYF.

The chain uses TRBV7-2 and TRBJ1-5; D is ambiguous. The CDR3 contains 13 residues. Germline V gene data show CDR1 as SGHTA and CDR2 as FQGNSA. V dropped 2 bases and J dropped 12 bases, with 14 bases sitting between them. CDR3 DNA: TGTGCCAGCAGCTTACCCAGCCTGCGCGTCCAGCATTTT. This encodes CASSLPSLRVQHF.

The chain recombines TRBV5-1 with TRBJ2-5, with 8 nucleotides matching TRBD1. CDR3 length: 15 residues. The germline gives CDR1 SGHRS, CDR2 YFSETQ. After removal of 5 bases from V and 4 bases from J, the junction contained 10 bases not matched to a gene. CDR3 residues: CASSQGARGLETQYF. The CDR3 region has the DNA TGCGCCAGCAGTCAGGGGGCCAGGGGGTTAGAGACCCAGTACTTC.

This rearrangement joins TRBV12-3 or TRBV12-4 to TRBJ2-4; possible D gene TRBD2, 6 bases. V dropped 3 bases and J dropped 5 bases, with 11 bases sitting between them. The CDR3 sequence is 14 residues long. The CDR3 DNA reads TGTGCCAGCAGTTTCGGACTAACGGAAAACATTCAGTACTTC. It yields the protein CASSFGLTENIQYF.

Only one count was recorded for this clonotype. The gene calls are TRBV12-3 or TRBV12-4 and TRBJ2-1; no reliable D call. V was pared by 6 bases and J by 7 bases, with 16 bases between. There are 14 residues in the CDR3. CDR3 amino acids: CASRSNTPGNEQFF. The DNA for the CDR3 is TGTGCCAGCAGATCAAACACCCCTGGTAATGAGCAGTTCTTC.